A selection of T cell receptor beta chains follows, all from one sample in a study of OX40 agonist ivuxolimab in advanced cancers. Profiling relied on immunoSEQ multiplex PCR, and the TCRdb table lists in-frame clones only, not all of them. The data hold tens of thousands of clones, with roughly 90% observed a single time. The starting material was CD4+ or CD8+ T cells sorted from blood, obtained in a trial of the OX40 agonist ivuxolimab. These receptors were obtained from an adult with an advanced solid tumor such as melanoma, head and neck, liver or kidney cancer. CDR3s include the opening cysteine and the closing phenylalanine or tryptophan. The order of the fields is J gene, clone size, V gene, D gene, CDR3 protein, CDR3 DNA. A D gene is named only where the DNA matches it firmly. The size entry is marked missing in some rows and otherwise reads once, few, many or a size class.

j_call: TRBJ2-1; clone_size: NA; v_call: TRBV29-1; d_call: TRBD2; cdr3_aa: CSVVPSGRANEQFF; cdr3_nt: TGCAGCGTTGTGCCCAGCGGGAGGGCCAATGAGCAGTTCTTC
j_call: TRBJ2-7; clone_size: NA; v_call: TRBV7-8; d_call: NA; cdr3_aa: CASSPGLSYEQYF; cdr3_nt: TGTGCCAGCAGCCCGGGACTTTCCTACGAGCAGTACTTC
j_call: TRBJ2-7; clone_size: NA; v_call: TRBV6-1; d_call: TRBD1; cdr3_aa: CASSAGQSPGEQYF; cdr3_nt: TGTGCCAGCAGTGCGGGACAGTCTCCCGGCGAGCAGTACTTC
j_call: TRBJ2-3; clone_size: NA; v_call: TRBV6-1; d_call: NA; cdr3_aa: CASRILAGPDTQYF; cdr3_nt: TGTGCCAGCAGGATACTAGCAGGCCCAGATACGCAGTATTTT
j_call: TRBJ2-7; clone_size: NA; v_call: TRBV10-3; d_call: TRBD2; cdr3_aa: CAIRRGTSGTNSYEQYF; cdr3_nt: TGTGCCATCAGGAGGGGGACTAGCGGGACTAATTCCTACGAGCAGTACTTC
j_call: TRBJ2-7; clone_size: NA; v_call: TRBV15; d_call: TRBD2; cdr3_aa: CATSKDPGLAGGGYEQYF; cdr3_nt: TGTGCCACCAGCAAGGATCCGGGACTAGCGGGAGGCGGCTACGAGCAGTACTTC
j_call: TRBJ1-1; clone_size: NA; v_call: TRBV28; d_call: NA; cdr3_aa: CASRSTEAFF; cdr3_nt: TGTGCCAGCCGTTCCACTGAAGCTTTCTTT
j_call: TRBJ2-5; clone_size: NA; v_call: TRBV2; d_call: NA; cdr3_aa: CASSLGETQYF; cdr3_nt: TGTGCCAGCAGCCTTGGAGAGACCCAGTACTTC
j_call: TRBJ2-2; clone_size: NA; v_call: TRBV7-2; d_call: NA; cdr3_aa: CASSSRQALNTGELFF; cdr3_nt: TGTGCCAGCAGCTCCCGACAGGCGTTGAACACCGGGGAGCTGTTTTTT
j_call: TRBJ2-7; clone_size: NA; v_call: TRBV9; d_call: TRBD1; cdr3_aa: CASSTGQGAYYEQYF; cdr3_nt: TGTGCCAGCAGCACAGGACAGGGGGCCTACTACGAGCAGTACTTC
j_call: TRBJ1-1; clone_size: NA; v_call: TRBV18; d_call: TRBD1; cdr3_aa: CASSPGQGRVTEAFF; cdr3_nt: TGTGCCAGCTCACCCGGACAGGGGAGGGTCACTGAAGCTTTCTTT
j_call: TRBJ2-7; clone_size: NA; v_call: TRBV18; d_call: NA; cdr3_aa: CASSPPARENEQYF; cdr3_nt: TGTGCCAGCTCACCACCCGCTAGGGAAAACGAGCAGTACTTC
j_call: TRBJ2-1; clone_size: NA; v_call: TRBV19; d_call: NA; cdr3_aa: CASSRDLSSYNEQFF; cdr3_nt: TGTGCCAGTAGCCGAGACCTGAGCTCCTACAATGAGCAGTTCTTC
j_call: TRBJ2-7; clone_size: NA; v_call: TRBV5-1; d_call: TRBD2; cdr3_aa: CASSPQGREVYEQYF; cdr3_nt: TGCGCCAGCAGCCCCCAGGGGCGGGAGGTGTACGAGCAGTACTTC
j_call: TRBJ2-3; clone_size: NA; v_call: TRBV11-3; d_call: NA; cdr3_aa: CASSFRADTQYF; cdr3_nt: TGTGCCAGCAGCTTTAGGGCAGATACGCAGTATTTT
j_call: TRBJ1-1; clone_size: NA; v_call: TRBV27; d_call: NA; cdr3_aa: CASSRLVESEAFF; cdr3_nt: TGTGCCAGCAGCCGCCTCGTTGAGTCTGAAGCTTTCTTT
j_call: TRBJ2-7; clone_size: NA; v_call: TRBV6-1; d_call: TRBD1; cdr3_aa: CASRGLDRGLEQYF; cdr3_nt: TGTGCCAGCAGGGGGCTGGACAGGGGGTTGGAGCAGTACTTC
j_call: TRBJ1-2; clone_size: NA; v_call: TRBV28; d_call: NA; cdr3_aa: CASEGYSYGYTF; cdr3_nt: TGTGCCAGCGAAGGATACAGCTATGGCTACACCTTC
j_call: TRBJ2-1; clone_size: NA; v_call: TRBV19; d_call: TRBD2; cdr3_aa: CASRLAGGPGEQFF; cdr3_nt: TGTGCCAGTAGGTTAGCGGGAGGGCCGGGTGAGCAGTTCTTC
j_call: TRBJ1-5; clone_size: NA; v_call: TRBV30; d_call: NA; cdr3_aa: CAWSPGSNQPQHF; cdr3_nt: TGTGCCTGGAGTCCAGGGAGCAATCAGCCCCAGCATTTT
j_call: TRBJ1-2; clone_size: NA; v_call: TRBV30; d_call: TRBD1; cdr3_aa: CAWSLLDRAYTF; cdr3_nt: TGTGCCTGGAGCTTACTCGACAGGGCCTACACCTTC
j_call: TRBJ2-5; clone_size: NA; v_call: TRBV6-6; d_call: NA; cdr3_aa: CASSYNQETQYF; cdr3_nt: TGTGCCAGCAGTTACAACCAAGAGACCCAGTACTTC
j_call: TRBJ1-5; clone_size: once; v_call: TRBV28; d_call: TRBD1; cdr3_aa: CASSPGQGNNQPQHF; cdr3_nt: TGTGCCAGCAGTCCGGGACAGGGGAACAATCAGCCCCAGCATTTT
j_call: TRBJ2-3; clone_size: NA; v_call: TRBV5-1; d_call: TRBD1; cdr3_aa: CASSFRDSRTDTQYF; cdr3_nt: TGCGCCAGCAGCTTTCGGGACAGCCGCACAGATACGCAGTATTTT
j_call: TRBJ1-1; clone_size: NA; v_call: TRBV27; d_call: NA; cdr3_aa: CASSLAGRVGTEAFF; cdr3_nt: TGTGCCAGCAGTTTAGCAGGAAGGGTGGGCACTGAAGCTTTCTTT
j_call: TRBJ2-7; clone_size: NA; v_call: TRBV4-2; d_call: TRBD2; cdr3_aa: CASSQVPGLAIDSSYEQYF; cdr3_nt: TGTGCCAGCAGCCAAGTGCCAGGACTAGCGATAGATTCCTCCTACGAGCAGTACTTC
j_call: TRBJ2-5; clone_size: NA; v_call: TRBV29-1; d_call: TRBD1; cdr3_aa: CSGRQGGETQYF; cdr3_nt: TGCAGTGGCAGACAGGGGGGAGAGACCCAGTACTTC
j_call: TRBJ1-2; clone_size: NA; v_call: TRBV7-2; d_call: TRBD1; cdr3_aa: CASSLAEGQGYGYTF; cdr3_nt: TGTGCCAGCAGCTTAGCTGAGGGACAGGGGTATGGCTACACCTTC
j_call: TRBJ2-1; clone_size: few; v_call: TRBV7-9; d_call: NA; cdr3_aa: CASSLAPSYNEQFF; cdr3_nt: TGTGCCAGCAGCTTAGCCCCCTCCTACAATGAGCAGTTCTTC
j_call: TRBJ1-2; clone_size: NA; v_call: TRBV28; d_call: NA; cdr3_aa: CASSSSRPSGPNYGYTF; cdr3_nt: TGTGCCAGCAGTTCCTCCCGCCCTTCAGGGCCTAACTATGGCTACACCTTC
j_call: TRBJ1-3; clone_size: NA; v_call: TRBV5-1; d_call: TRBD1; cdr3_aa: CASSLTGDSGNTIYF; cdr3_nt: TGCGCCAGCAGCTTAACAGGGGACTCTGGAAACACCATATATTTT
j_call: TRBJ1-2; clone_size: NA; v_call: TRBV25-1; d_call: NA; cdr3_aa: CASSVNTGGYTF; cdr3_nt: TGTGCCAGCAGTGTCAACACGGGAGGCTACACCTTC
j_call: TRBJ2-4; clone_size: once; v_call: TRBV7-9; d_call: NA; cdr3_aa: CASSPSGWGLNIQYF; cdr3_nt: TGTGCCAGCAGCCCTTCAGGGTGGGGGTTGAACATTCAGTACTTC
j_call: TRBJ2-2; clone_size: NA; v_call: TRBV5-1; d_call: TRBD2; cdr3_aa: CASSSGTLNTGELFF; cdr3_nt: TGCGCCAGCAGCAGCGGGACTCTTAACACCGGGGAGCTGTTTTTT
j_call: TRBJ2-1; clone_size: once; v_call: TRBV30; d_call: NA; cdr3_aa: CAWSGGLPRDEQFF; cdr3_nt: TGTGCCTGGAGCGGTGGACTCCCGCGGGATGAGCAGTTCTTC
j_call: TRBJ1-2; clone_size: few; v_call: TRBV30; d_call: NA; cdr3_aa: CAWRAGNYGYTF; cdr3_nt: TGTGCCTGGAGGGCAGGAAACTATGGCTACACCTTC
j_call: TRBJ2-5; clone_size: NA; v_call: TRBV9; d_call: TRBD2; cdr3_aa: CASSVGGSGVQETQYF; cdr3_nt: TGTGCCAGCAGCGTAGGGGGTAGCGGGGTCCAAGAGACCCAGTACTTC